In this sample, the clone carrying this T cell receptor (beta chain) turned up once. Clones were read by immunoSEQ multiplex PCR, and TCRdb kept only the in-frame ones, dropping some. The table has about 660,000 clones, 87% seen once. The data are from a study of shared T cell receptors in the human thymus. The CDR3 contains 16 residues. The germline V gene encodes CDR1 SGHKS and CDR2 YYEKEE (reference sequence). V was cut by 4 bases and J by 0 bases, with 14 bases left in between. In addition, the sample was reused for a study of human thymus T cells. That report adds: Surgeons resected thymus tissue during corrective heart surgery. V and J gene usage appeared biased in thymic and blood repertoires.

Sequencing was done on a sample of thymocytes. The origin of this receptor is a boy in the first two years of life with a congenital heart defect. The genes are TRBV5-5 and TRBJ1-5, with a possible D match to TRBD1 (6 bases). CDR3 amino acids: CASSPDSLSSNQPQHF. The CDR3 region has the DNA TGTGCCAGCAGCCCGGACAGCCTTAGTAGCAATCAGCCCCAGCATTTT. Drawing the rest from reference TRBV5-5 and TRBJ1-5, the complete variable domain is DAGVTQSPTHLIKTRGQQVTLRCSPISGHKSVSWYQQVLGQGPQFIFQYYEKEERGRGNFPDRFSARQFPNYSSELNVNALLLGDSALYLCASSPDSLSSNQPQHFGDGTRLSIL.